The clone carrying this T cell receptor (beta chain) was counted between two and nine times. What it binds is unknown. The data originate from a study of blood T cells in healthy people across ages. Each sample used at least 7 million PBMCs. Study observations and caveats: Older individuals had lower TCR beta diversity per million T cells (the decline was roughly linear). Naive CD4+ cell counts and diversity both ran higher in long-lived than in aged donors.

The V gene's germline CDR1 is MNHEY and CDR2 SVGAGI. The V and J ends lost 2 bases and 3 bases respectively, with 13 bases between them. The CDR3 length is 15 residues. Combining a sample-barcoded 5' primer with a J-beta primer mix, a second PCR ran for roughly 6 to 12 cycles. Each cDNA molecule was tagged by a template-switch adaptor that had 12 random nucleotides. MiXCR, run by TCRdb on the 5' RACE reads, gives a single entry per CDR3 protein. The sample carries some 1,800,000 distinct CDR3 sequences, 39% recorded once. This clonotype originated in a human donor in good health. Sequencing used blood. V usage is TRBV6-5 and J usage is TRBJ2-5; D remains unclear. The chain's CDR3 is CASSYVPARKETQYF. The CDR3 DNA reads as TGTGCCAGCAGTTACGTTCCGGCTAGGAAAGAGACCCAGTACTTC.